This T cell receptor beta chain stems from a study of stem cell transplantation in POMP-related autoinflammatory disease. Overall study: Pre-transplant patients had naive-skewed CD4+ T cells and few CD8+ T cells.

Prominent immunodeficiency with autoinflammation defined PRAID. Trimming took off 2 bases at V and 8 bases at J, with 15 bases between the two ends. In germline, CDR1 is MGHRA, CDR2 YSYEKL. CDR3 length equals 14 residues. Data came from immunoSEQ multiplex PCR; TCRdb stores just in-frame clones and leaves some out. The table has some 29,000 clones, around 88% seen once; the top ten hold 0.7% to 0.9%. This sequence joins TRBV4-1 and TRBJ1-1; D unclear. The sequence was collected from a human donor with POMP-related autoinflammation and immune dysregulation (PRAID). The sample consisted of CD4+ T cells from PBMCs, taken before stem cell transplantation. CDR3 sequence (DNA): TGCGCCAGCAGCCAAACCTTCCGGCCCACCGAAGCTTTCTTT. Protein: CASSQTFRPTEAFF.